This T cell receptor beta chain was captured in a study of T cell responses to AZD1222 COVID-19 vaccine. General study points: Only six people who got AZD1222 tested seropositive at baseline. Repertoires were collected only later (after the peak T cell response had occurred). Donors were chiefly white British, with a greater number of females, and clonal diversity was perhaps underestimated. Once two AZD1222 doses were given, Spike-specific TCR breadth and depth went up.

The ends were cut back, 3 bases at V and 0 bases at J, with 15 bases in the middle. The CDR3 sequence is 16 residues long. The germline V gene encodes CDR1 ENHRY and CDR2 SYGVKD. Measured with immunoSEQ multiplex PCR; TCRdb has only the in-frame clones, and not every one. This sample carries some 120,000 clones, 70% to 90% of them seen once, and the ten largest clones take roughly 1.7%. This clone turned up a few times. The antigen remains unidentified. This sample comprised peripheral blood, obtained on day 0 of AZD1222 vaccination. The TCR was taken from an adult in good health. The rearrangement joins TRBV10-3 to TRBJ2-7; no definite D call. CDR3 region: CAISDPFLQVSYEQYF. CDR3 DNA sequence: TGTGCCATCAGTGACCCCTTTTTGCAGGTCTCCTACGAGCAGTACTTC.